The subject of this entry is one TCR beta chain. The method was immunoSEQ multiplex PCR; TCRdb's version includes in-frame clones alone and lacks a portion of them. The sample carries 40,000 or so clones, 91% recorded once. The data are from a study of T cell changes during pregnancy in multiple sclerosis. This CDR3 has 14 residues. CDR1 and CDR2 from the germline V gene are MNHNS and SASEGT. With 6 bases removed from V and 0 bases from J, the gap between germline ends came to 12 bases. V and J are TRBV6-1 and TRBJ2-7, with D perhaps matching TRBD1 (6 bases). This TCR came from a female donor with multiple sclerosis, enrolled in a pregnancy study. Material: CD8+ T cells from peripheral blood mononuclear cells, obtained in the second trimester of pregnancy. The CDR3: CASRPRDISYEQYF. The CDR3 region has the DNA TGTGCCAGCAGGCCTAGGGACATCTCCTACGAGCAGTACTTC.